What follows are 27 T cell receptor beta chains derived from one specimen sequenced in a study of cytomegalovirus exposure and HLA in healthy donors. 13 Jbeta primers and 60 Vbeta primers were used for the PCR. The repertoire was sequenced with immunoSEQ multiplex PCR; TCRdb's copy has only in-frame clones and lacks some. The sample records about 210,000 clones, about 80% being singletons. The sequenced material came from PBMCs. Receptors were obtained from a male donor in good health and CMV-seronegative.

The chain combines TRBV29-1 with TRBJ2-6; tentatively, D is TRBD2 (5 bases). V lost 8 bases and J 0 bases, leaving 17 bases between the germline ends. CDR1 and CDR2 (germline): SQVTM, ANQGSEA. The CDR3 has 16 amino acids. CDR3 sequence (DNA): TGCAGCTCAGAGCGGCAGCGGAGCTCTGGGGCCAACGTCCTGACTTTC. It specifies CSSERQRSSGANVLTF.

The chain is built from TRBV6-1 and TRBJ2-7; D is possibly TRBD2 (7 bases). The CDR3 runs 14 residues. Trimming pared 8 bases from V and 6 bases from J, leaving 20 bases between. Germline CDR1 reads MNHNS; CDR2 reads SASEGT. The CDR3 here is CASEIAAGGREQYF. DNA of the CDR3: TGTGCCAGCGAAATTGCCGCCGGGGGGCGCGAGCAGTACTTC.

This clone was detected once. The chain combines TRBV9 with TRBJ1-3, with 8 bases matching TRBD1. There are 15 residues in the CDR3. In germline, CDR1 is SGDLS, CDR2 YYNGEE. J was trimmed by 1 base and V by 3 bases; bases with no gene match: 3. As DNA, the CDR3 is TGTGCCAGCAGCGCACAGGGGGTATCTGGAAACACCATATATTTT. Its translation is CASSAQGVSGNTIYF.

This clone was detected a few times. The J gene is TRBJ2-3, the V gene TRBV7-2; D gene uncertain. The V end lost 0 bases, the J end lost 2 bases, and 6 bases lay between the germline ends. CDR3 length: 14 amino acids. Germline V gives CDR1 SGHTA, CDR2 FQGNSA. The DNA of the CDR3 is TGTGCCAGCAGCTTAGCGAGGTTCACAGATACGCAGTATTTT. As protein: CASSLARFTDTQYF.

The rearrangement uses TRBV2 and TRBJ1-1; 9 nucleotides line up with TRBD1. The CDR3 is 13 amino acids. The junction had 4 bases not matched to a gene; V was cut back by 4 bases and J by 7 bases. Per germline, CDR1 SNHLY and CDR2 FYNNEI. The CDR3 nucleotides are TGTGCCAGCAGTGGACGGACAGGGGATGAAGCTTTCTTT. Translation gives CASSGRTGDEAFF.

A remark on this clone: An end of the junction does not agree with germline; a read error may underlie this. The gene calls are TRBV28 and TRBJ1-1; D ambiguous. CDR3 length: 16 amino acids. Germline V gives CDR1 MDHEN, CDR2 SYDVKM. CDR3 in DNA: TGTGCCAGCAGGTTATCCGACATTGAGGGAGACACTGAAGCTTTCTTT. Residues: CASRLSDIEGDTEAFF.

The chain combines TRBV7-8 with TRBJ1-1, with no clear D. Germline CDR1 SGHVS, CDR2 FQNEAQ. The CDR3 consists of 15 residues. V was pared by 5 bases and J by 5 bases, with 18 bases between. The CDR3 DNA reads TGTGCCAGCAGCCCCAGTAGTGAGGGAGGGACTGAAGCTTTCTTT. Protein sequence: CASSPSSEGGTEAFF.

CDR3 coding DNA: TGTGCCAGCAGTTCCGGGACAGGGGCTGAAAAACTGTTTTTT. Its protein is CASSSGTGAEKLFF. The chain joins TRBV28 to TRBJ1-4; 10 nucleotides align to TRBD1. Trimming at V came to 4 bases and at J to 7 bases, leaving 3 bases not matched to a gene. Germline V CDR1 and CDR2: MDHEN, SYDVKM. This CDR3 has 14 residues.

This clone was recorded a few times. J is TRBJ1-1 and V is TRBV5-6; TRBD1 is a possible D gene (5 bases). V gave up 0 bases and J gave up 6 bases, with 12 bases separating them. From germline, CDR1 is SGHDT and CDR2 YYEEEE. The CDR3 covers 14 residues. This CDR3 is CASSLAGGEAEAFF. CDR3 nucleotides: TGTGCCAGCAGCTTGGCGGGAGGGGAGGCTGAAGCTTTCTTT.

The chain uses TRBV27 and TRBJ1-5, with a possible D match to TRBD1 (5 bases). Germline values: CDR1 MNHEY, CDR2 SMNVEV (reference sequence). The length of the CDR3 is 14 residues. V was shortened by 5 bases and J by 0 bases, with 8 bases between the two germline ends. CDR3 residues: CASSPGFSNQPQHF. Written as DNA, the CDR3 is TGTGCCAGCAGTCCAGGGTTTAGCAATCAGCCCCAGCATTTT.

This chain uses TRBV5-1 with TRBJ2-2, with a weak D call TRBD2 (6 bases). The CDR3 loop spans 16 amino acids. CDR1 is SGHRS, CDR2 YFSETQ, per germline. Trimming took 0 bases from V and 5 from J, leaving 14 bases between them. The CDR3 bases are TGCGCCAGCAGCTTGGTTGGTCCGCGGGATACCGGGGAGCTGTTTTTT. Its protein is CASSLVGPRDTGELFF.

The rearrangement links TRBV27 to TRBJ2-1, with a tentative D call TRBD1 (8 bases). From germline, CDR1 is MNHEY and CDR2 SMNVEV (reference sequence). Trimming removed 2 bases from V and 1 base from J, with 21 bases in between. This CDR3 contains 19 residues. CDR3 protein: CASSLPTGAGEGSYNEQFF. The CDR3 DNA follows: TGTGCCAGCAGTTTACCGACAGGGGCGGGGGAGGGGTCCTACAATGAGCAGTTCTTC.

This clone was detected only a few times. The V and J genes are TRBV2 and TRBJ1-2, with 7 bases that match TRBD1. This CDR3 region has 14 residues. CDR1 and CDR2 (germline): SNHLY, FYNNEI. J was trimmed by 0 bases and V by 5 bases; bases with no gene match: 3. The CDR3 DNA is TGTGCCAGCAGTAGGGGACAGACTAACTATGGCTACACCTTC. Amino acid sequence: CASSRGQTNYGYTF.

The rearrangement uses TRBV5-1 and TRBJ2-2; a possible D gene is TRBD2 (7 bases). Germline CDR1 SGHRS, CDR2 YFSETQ. Trimming took off 9 bases at V and 6 bases at J, with 24 bases between the two ends. This CDR3 contains 16 residues. CDR3 protein: CATNPGGPRTAGELFF. The CDR3 DNA reads as TGCGCCACTAATCCCGGGGGGCCGAGGACGGCCGGGGAGCTGTTTTTT.

This chain joins TRBV7-9 and TRBJ1-1; 7 nucleotides align to TRBD1. Per the germline V gene, CDR1 is SEHNR and CDR2 is FQNEAQ (reference sequence). J gave up 8 bases and V 4 bases, and 13 bases lay outside the gene matches. The length of the CDR3 is 15 residues. The CDR3 is CASSSLGTVVVEAFF. CDR3 DNA: TGTGCCAGCAGCTCCTTAGGGACAGTCGTGGTAGAAGCTTTCTTT.

This chain connects TRBV7-9 to TRBJ2-7, with TRBD1 matching 11 bases. CDR1 SEHNR and CDR2 FQNEAQ come from the germline V gene (reference sequence). Trimming took 1 base from V and 7 from J; bases not matched to a gene: 6. The length of the CDR3 is 15 residues. The CDR3 nucleotides read TGTGCCAGCAGCTTAGGGGACAGGGGGGCGGGGGAGCAGTACTTC. Translated, it gives CASSLGDRGAGEQYF.

This clone was seen just once. The J gene is TRBJ1-2, the V gene TRBV28; the D gene is possibly TRBD1 (5 bases). The CDR3 runs to 19 residues. Trimming shortened V by 6 bases and J by 5 bases, and 31 bases separated the two germline ends. The germline V gene encodes CDR1 MDHEN and CDR2 SYDVKM. The CDR3 loop is CASSHAGGGSRGSRYGYTF. Here the CDR3 DNA reads TGTGCCAGCAGCCATGCGGGAGGCGGATCGAGGGGCTCAAGATATGGCTACACCTTC.

The CDR3 region is CASSTDSDYEQYF. DNA of the CDR3: TGTGCCAGCAGTACGGACTCTGACTACGAGCAGTACTTC. J is TRBJ2-7 and V is TRBV5-6; weak D call: TRBD2 (5 bases). Germline assignment: CDR1 SGHDT and CDR2 YYEEEE. The CDR3 sequence is 13 residues long. Trimming left V 5 bases short and J 3 bases short, with 12 bases between. Supplemented by reference TRBV5-6 and TRBJ2-7, the full variable domain reads DAGVTQSPTHLIKTRGQQVTLRCSPKSGHDTVSWYQQALGQGPQFIFQYYEEEERQRGNFPDRFSGHQFPNYSSELNVNALLLGDSALYLCASSTDSDYEQYFGPGTRLTVT.

This chain connects TRBV23-1 to TRBJ2-5, with TRBD2 as a possible D gene (6 bases). The end of the DNA fits TRBJ2-7 better, so the J call may be wrong. Being an ORF, TRBV23-1 has a function that is uncertain. The CDR3 length is 14 residues. CDR3 amino acids: CASSHQGGPYEQYF. The CDR3 nucleotides are TGCGCCAGCAGTCACCAGGGAGGACCCTACGAGCAGTACTTC.

The chain has TRBV19 and TRBJ2-3; 13 bases fit TRBD2. The CDR3 has 15 amino acids. Germline V gene data show CDR1 as LNHDA and CDR2 as SQIVND (reference sequence). Unmatched junction bases numbered 3, after V lost 5 bases and J lost 4 bases. In nucleotides, the CDR3 is TGTGCCAGTAGTGTTGGACTAGCGGGAGCAGATACGCAGTATTTT. Residues: CASSVGLAGADTQYF.

The table lists this clone with a count of one. The V and J genes are TRBV7-6 and TRBJ1-5; TRBD1 is a possible D gene (6 bases). Trimming took 2 bases from V and 8 from J, leaving 7 bases between them. Germline CDR1 SGHVS, CDR2 FNYEAQ. The CDR3 is 12 amino acids. The CDR3 sequence: CASSLPGEPQHF. In nucleotides, the CDR3 is TGTGCCAGCAGCTTACCAGGGGAGCCCCAGCATTTT.

The gene calls are TRBV29-1 and TRBJ1-1; TRBD1 aligns across 10 bases. The CDR3 is 13 amino acids. The germline V gene encodes CDR1 SQVTM and CDR2 ANQGSEA. After removal of 5 bases from V and 1 base from J, the junction contained 1 base not matched to a gene. This chain's CDR3 is CSVWDRGNTEAFF. The CDR3 DNA follows: TGCAGCGTTTGGGACAGGGGGAACACTGAAGCTTTCTTT.

This chain uses TRBV5-4 with TRBJ2-5; 12 bases are a match to TRBD2. This CDR3 has 16 residues. The V gene's germline CDR1 is SGHNT and CDR2 YYREEE (reference sequence). V shed 1 base and J 2 bases; nucleotides not matched to a gene: 3. CDR3 residues: CASSLRLAGGQETQYF. CDR3 nucleotide sequence: TGTGCCAGCAGCTTGCGCCTAGCGGGGGGGCAAGAGACCCAGTACTTC. Complete variable domain (other parts from reference TRBV5-4 and TRBJ2-5): ETGVTQSPTHLIKTRGQQVTLRCSSQSGHNTVSWYQQALGQGPQFIFQYYREEENGRGNFPPRFSGLQFPNYSSELNVNALELDDSALYLCASSLRLAGGQETQYFGPGTRLLVL.

V gene TRBV9 combines with J gene TRBJ1-1; D ambiguous. The germline V gene encodes CDR1 SGDLS and CDR2 YYNGEE. This CDR3 spans 14 amino acids. Trimming removed 3 bases at V and 1 base at J, with 10 bases between. CDR3 sequence: CASSALTENTEAFF. In DNA form, the CDR3 reads TGTGCCAGCAGCGCGCTTACAGAGAACACTGAAGCTTTCTTT.

The V call is TRBV5-8, the J call TRBJ1-3; the match to TRBD1 covers 9 bases. CDR1 and CDR2 from the germline V gene are SGHTS and YDEGEE. V was pared by 3 bases and J by 5 bases, with 3 bases of the junction left unmatched. CDR3 length equals 14 residues. This chain's CDR3 is CASSWGQGRNTIYF. CDR3 nucleotide sequence: TGTGCCAGCAGCTGGGGACAGGGCCGAAACACCATATATTTT.

The rearrangement joins TRBV6-6 to TRBJ1-5; a weak D match, TRBD1 (5 bases). Germline values: CDR1 MNHNY, CDR2 SVGAGI (reference sequence). The CDR3 is 14 amino acids. The V end lost 2 bases, the J end lost 6 bases, and 11 bases lay between the germline ends. CDR3 coding DNA: TGTGCCAGCAGTTACACCCAGGGTGGTCAGCCCCAGCATTTT. Translation: CASSYTQGGQPQHF.

This chain joins TRBV5-1 and TRBJ1-1; 8 bases agree with TRBD1. Germline assignment: CDR1 SGHRS and CDR2 YFSETQ. The CDR3 contains 14 residues. Germline trimming cut 4 bases from V and 5 bases from J; bases unmatched to any gene: 7. The CDR3 DNA follows: TGCGCCAGCAGCGGCGGACAGGGAATAACTGAAGCTTTCTTT. Encoded protein: CASSGGQGITEAFF.